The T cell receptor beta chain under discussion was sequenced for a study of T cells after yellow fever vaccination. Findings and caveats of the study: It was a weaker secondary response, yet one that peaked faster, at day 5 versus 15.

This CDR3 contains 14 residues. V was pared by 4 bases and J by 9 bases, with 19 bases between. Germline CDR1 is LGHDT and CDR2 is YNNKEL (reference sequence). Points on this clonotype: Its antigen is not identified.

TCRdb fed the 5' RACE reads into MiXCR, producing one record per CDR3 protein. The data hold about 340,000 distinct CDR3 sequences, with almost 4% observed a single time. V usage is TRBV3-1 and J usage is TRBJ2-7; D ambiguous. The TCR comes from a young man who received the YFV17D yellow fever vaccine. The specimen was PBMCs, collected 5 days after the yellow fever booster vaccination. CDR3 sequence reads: CASSPGRSFNGQYV. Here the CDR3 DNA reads TGTGCCAGCAGCCCCGGCAGGTCTTTCAACGGGCAGTACGTC.